This record covers a single T cell receptor beta chain. No antigen is known for it. This sample stems from a study of cytomegalovirus exposure and HLA in healthy donors. This CDR3 has 18 residues. With 2 bases clipped from V and 4 bases from J, the junction kept 11 bases outside the gene matches. Germline CDR1 and CDR2: SGHVS and FQNEAQ. There were likely unrecorded immune exposures, though donors were nominally healthy when sampled. Study results and caveats: Certain sequence variants were highly shared and formed a cluster, and this cluster was likely a sequencing artifact. Cytomegalovirus status was reportedly diagnosed by the classifier with high specificity and sensitivity. The study recorded fewer than 200 TCR beta chains that were cytomegalovirus-associated.

In the PCR, 60 Vbeta and 13 Jbeta primers were used. Here immunoSEQ multiplex PCR was the method, and the copy in TCRdb shows in-frame clones only, minus some. The sample lists roughly 120,000 clones, about 80% seen once, with 2.7% in the top ten. The chain combines TRBV7-8 with TRBJ2-3; 11 bases align to TRBD2. Sequencing was carried out using PBMCs. This TCR was sampled from a woman aged 40-49 years in good health and CMV-seropositive. In DNA, the CDR3 is TGTGCCAGCAGCTTAATCACTAGCGGGGGTCCCCCTCCAGATACGCAGTATTTT. Amino acids: CASSLITSGGPPPDTQYF.